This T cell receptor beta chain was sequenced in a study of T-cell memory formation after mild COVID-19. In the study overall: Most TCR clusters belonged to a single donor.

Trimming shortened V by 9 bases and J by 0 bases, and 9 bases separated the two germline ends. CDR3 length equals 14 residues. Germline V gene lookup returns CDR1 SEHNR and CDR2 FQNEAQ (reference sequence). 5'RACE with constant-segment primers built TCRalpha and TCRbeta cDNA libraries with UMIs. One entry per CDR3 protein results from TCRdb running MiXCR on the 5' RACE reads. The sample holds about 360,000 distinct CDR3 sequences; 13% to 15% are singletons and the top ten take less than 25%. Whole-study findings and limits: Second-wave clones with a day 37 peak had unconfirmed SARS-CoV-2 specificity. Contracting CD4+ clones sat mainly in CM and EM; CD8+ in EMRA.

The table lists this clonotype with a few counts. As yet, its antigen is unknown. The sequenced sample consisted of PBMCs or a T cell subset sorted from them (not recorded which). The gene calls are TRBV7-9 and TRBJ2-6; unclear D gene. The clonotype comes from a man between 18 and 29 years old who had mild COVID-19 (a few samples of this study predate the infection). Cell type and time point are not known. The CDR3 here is CASTRASGANVLTF. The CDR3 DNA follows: TGTGCCAGTACAAGGGCCTCTGGGGCCAACGTCCTGACTTTC.